This T cell receptor beta chain came from a study of cytomegalovirus exposure and HLA in healthy donors. Study as a whole: HLA-typed donors were the source of 90 million or so unique TCRs, which an early data release held. Study results and limitations: In an earlier analysis, most TCR beta V segments were productive about 87% or about 30% of the time. By a later analysis, the bulk of CMV-associated TCR beta chains appeared HLA-restricted.

The CDR3 loop spans 9 amino acids. Germline V lookup: CDR1 ENHRY, CDR2 SYGVKD. As regards this clone: Its antigen is not identified. At one end the junction does not follow the germline gene, possibly because of a read error.

In the PCR, 60 Vbeta and 13 Jbeta primers were used. The table came from immunoSEQ multiplex PCR; TCRdb's copy has only in-frame clones and leaves some out. The sample lists 110,000 to 150,000 clones; approximately 80% were seen once. The material sequenced was PBMCs. The receptor comes from a woman under 30 in good health and CMV-seropositive. The chain carries TRBV10-3 and TRBJ1-1; unclear D gene. CDR3 sequence: CAISDTAGF. DNA of the CDR3: TGTGCCATCAGTGATACAGCCGGCTTT.